Reported below is one TCR beta chain. Clones were read by immunoSEQ multiplex PCR, and TCRdb kept only the in-frame ones, dropping some. Here the sample spans 150,000 to 200,000 clones, roughly 92% being singletons. The source of the sample is a study of T cell responses to AZD1222 COVID-19 vaccine. Study details: Second doses that came at about 4 or about 12 weeks were put together.

V shed 1 base, J shed 2 bases, and the junction held 5 bases outside the gene matches. The CDR3 is made up of 17 amino acids. Per the germline V gene, CDR1 is SGHAT and CDR2 is FQNNGV. This specimen was peripheral blood, taken on day 0 of AZD1222 vaccination. The clonotype was recovered from an adult in good health. The chain has TRBV11-2 and TRBJ1-6; 7 nucleotides agree with TRBD1. CDR3 in amino acids: CASSLATGATYNSPLHF. The CDR3 nucleotides read TGTGCCAGCAGCTTAGCAACAGGGGCCACCTATAATTCACCCCTCCACTTT. The variable domain in full, completed from reference TRBV11-2 and TRBJ1-6, reads EAGVAQSPRYKIIEKRQSVAFWCNPISGHATLYWYQQILGQGPKLLIQFQNNGVVDDSQLPKDRFSAERLKGVDSTLKIQPAKLEDSAVYLCASSLATGATYNSPLHFGNGTRLTVT.